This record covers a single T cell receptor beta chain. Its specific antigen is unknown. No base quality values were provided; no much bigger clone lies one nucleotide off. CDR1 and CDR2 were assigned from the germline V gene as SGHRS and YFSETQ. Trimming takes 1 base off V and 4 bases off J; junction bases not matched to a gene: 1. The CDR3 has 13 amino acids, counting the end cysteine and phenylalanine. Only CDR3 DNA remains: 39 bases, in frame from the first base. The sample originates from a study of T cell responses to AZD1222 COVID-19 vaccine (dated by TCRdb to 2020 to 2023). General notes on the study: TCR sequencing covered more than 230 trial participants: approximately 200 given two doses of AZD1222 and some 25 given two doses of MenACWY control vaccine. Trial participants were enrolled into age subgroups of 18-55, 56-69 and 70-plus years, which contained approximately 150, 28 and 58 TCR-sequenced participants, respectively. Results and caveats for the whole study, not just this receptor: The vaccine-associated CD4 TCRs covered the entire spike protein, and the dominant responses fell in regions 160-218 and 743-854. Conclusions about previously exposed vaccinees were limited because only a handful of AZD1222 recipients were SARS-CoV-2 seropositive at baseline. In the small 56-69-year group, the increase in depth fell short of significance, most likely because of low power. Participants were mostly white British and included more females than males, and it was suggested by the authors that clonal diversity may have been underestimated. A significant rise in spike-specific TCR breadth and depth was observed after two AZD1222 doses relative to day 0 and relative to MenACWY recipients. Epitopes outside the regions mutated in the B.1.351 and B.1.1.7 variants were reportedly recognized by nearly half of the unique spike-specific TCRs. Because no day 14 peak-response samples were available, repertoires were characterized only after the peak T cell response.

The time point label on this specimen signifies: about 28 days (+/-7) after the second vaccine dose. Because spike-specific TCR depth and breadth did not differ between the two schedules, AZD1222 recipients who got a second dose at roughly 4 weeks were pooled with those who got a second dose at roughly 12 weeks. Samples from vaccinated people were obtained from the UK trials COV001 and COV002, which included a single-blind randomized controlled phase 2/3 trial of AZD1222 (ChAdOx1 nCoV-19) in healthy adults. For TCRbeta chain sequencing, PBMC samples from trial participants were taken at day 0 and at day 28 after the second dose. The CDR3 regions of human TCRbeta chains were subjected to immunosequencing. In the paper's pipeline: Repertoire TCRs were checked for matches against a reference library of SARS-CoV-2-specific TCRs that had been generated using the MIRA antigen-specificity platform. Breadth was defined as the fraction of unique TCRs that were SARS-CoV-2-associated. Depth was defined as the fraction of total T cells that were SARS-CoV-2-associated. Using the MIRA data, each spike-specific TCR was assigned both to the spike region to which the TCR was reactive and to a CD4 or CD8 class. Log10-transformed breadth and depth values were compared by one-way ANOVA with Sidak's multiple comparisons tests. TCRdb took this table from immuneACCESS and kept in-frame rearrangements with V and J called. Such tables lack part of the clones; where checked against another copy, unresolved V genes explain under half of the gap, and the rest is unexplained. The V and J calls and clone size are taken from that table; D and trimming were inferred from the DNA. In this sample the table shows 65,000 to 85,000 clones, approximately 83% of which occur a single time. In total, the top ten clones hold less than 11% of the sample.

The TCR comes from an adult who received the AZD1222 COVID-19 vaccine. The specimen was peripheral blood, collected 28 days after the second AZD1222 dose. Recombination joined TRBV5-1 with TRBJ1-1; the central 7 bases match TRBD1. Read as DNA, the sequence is TGCGCCAGCAGCTTGACAGGGGTCACTGAAGCTTTCTTT. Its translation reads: CASSLTGVTEAFF.